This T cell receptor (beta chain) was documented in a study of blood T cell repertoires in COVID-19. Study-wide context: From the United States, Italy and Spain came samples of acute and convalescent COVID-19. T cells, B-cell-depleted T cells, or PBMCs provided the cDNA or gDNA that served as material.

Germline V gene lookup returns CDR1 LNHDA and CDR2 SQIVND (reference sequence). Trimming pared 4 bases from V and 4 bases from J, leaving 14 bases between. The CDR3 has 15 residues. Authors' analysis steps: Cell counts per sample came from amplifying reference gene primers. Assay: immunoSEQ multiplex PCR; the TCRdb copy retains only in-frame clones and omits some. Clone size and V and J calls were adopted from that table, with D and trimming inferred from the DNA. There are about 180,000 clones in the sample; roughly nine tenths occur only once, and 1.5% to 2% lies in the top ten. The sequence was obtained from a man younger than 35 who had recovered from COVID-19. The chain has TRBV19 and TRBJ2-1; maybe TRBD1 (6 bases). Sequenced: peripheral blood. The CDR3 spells CASSSGGLVYNEQFF. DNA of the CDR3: TGTGCCAGTAGTAGTGGGGGCCTCGTTTACAATGAGCAGTTCTTC.